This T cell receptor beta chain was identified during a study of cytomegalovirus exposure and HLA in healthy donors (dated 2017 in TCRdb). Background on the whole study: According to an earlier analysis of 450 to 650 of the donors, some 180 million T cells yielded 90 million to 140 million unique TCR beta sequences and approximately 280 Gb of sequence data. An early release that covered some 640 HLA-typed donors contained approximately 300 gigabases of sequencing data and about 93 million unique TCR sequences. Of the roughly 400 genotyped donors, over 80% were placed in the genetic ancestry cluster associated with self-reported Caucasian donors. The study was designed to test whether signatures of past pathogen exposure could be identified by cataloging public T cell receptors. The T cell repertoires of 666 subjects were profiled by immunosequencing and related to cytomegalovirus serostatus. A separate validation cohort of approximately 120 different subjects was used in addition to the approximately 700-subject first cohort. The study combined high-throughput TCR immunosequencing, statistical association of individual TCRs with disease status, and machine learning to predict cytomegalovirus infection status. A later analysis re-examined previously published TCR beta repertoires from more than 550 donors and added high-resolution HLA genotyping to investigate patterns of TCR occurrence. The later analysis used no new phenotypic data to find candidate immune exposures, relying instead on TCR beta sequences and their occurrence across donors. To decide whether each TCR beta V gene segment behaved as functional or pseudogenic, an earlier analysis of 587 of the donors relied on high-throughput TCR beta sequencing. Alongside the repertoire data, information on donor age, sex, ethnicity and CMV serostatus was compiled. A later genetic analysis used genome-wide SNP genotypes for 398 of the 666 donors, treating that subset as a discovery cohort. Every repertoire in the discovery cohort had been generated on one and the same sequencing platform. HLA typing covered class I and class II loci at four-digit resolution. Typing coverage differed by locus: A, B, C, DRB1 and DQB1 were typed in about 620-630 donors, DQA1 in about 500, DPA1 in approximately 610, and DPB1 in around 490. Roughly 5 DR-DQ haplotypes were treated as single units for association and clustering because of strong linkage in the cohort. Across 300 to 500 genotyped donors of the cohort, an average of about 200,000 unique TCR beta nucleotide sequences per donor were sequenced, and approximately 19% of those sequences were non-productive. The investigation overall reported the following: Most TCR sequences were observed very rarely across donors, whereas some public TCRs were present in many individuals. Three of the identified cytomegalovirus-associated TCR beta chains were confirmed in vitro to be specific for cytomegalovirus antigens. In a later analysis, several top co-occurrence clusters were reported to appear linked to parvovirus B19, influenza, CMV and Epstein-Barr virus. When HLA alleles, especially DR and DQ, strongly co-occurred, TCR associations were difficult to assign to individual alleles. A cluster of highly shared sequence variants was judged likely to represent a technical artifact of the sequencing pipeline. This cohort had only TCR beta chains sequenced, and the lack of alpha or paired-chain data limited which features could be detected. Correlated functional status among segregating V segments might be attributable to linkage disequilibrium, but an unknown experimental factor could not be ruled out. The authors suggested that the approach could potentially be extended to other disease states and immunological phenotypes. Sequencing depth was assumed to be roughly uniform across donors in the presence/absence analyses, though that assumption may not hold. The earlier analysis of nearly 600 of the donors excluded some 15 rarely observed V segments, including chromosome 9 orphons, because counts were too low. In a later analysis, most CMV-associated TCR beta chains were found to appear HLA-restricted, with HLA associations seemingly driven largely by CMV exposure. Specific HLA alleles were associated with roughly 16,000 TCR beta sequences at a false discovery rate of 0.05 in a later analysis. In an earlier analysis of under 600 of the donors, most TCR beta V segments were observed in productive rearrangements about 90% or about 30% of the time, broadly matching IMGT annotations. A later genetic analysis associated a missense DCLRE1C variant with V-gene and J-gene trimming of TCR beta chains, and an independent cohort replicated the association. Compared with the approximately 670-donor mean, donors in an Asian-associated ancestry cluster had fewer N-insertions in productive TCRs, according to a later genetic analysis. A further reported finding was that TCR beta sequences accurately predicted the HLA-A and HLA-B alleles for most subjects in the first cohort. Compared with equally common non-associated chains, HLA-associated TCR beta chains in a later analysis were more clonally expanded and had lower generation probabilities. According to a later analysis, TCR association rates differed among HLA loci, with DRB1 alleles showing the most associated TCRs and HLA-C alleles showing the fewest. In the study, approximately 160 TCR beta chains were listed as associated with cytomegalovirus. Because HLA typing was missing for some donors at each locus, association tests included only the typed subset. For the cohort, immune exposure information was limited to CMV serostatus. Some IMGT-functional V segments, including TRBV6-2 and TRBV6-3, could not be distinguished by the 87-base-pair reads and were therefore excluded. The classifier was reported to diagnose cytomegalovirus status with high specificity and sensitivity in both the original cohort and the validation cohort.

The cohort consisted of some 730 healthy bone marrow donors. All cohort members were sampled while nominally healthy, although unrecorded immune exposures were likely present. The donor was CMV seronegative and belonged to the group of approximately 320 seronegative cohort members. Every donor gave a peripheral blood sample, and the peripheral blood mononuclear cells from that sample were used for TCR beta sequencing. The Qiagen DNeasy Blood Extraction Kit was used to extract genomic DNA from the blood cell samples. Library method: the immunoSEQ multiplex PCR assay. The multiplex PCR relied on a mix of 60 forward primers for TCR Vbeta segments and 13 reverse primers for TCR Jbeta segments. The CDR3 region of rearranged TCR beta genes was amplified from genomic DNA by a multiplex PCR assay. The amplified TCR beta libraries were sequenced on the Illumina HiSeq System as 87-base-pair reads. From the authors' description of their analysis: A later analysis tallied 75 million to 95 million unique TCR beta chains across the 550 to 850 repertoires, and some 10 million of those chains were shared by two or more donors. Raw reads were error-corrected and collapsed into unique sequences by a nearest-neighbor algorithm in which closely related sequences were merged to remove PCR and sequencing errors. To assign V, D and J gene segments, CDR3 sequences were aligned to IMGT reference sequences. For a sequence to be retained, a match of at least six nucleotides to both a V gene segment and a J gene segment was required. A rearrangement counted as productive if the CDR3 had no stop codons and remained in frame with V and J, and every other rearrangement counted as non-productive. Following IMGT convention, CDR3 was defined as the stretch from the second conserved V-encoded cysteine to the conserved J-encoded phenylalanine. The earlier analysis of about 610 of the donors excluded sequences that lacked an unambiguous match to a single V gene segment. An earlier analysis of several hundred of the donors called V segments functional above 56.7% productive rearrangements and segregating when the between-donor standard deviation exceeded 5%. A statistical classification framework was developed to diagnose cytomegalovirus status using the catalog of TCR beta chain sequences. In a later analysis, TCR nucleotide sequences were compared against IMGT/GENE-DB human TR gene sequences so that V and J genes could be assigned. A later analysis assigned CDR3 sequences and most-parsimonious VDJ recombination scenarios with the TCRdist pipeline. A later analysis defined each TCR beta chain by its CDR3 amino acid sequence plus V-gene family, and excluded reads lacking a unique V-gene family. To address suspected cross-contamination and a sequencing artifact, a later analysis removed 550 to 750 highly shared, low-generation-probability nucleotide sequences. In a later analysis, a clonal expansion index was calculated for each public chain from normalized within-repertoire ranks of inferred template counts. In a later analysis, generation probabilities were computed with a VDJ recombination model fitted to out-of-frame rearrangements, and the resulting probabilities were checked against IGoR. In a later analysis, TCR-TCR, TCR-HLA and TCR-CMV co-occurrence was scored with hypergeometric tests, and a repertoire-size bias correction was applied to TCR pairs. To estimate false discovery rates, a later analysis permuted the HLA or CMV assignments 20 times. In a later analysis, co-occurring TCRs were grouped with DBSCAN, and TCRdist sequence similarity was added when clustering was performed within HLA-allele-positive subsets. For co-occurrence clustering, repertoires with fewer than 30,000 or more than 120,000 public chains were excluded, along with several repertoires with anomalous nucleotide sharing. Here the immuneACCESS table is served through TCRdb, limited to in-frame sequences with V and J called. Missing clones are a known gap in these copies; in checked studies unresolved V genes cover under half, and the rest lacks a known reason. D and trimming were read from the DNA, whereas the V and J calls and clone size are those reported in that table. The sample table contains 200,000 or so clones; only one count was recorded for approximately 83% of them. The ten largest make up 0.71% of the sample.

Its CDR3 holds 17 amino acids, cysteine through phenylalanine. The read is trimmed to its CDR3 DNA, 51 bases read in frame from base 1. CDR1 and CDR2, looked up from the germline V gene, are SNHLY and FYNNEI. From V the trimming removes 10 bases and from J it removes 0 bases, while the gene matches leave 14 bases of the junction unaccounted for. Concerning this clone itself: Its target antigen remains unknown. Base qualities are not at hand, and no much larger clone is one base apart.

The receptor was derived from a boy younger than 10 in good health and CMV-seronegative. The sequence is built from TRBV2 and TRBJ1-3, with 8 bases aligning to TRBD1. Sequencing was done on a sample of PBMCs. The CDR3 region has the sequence CATQGRTGRRSGNTIYF. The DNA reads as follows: TGTGCCACCCAAGGCCGGACAGGGAGACGCTCTGGAAACACCATATATTTT.